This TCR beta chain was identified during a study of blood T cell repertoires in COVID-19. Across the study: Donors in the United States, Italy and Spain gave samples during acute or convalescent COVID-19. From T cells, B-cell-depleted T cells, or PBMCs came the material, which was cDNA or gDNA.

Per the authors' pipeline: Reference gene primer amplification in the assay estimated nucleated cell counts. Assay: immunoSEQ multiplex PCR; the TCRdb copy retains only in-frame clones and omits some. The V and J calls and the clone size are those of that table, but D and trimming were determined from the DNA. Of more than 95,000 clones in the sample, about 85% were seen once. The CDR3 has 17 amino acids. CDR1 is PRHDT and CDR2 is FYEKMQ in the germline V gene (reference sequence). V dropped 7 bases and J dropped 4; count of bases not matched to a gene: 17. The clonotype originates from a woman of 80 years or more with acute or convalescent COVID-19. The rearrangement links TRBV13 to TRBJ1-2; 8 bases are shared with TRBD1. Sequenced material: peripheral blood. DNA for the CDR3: TGTGCCAGCACCCGGGGCAGGGGGCGCGCCGGTTCCTATGGCTACACCTTC. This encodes CASTRGRGRAGSYGYTF.